The source of this T cell receptor beta chain is a study of blood T cells in healthy people across ages (dated by TCRdb to between 2014 and 2016). As for the study more broadly: Template switching captured roughly one uniquely barcoded TCR beta cDNA molecule per two T cells in model experiments. The study measured age-related changes in TCR beta repertoire diversity using deep sequencing normalized with unique cDNA molecular identifiers. Four age groups were formed from the donors: young (average around 15 years), middle-aged (roughly 38), aged (roughly 56) and long-lived (more than 75). Donors of different ages were randomly distributed across sequencing lanes to avoid experimental bias. Using the same blood draw, the study looked at two additional independent replicas of 1 million unique cDNA reads for two donors, one aged 18 to 30 and the other aged 80 or older.

Summary of the overall study and its limitations: The CMV infection status of donors was not known, potentially confounding age-related changes in expanded clonotypes. Observed TCR beta diversity per million T cells fell roughly linearly with age, and a significant reduction was already apparent by age around 40. The long-lived group showed more naive CD4+ T cells, fewer expanded clones and increased TCR diversity than the aged group, suggesting age selection. Estimates of total diversity from one million sequenced T cells were regarded as lower bounds and underestimates. There was a strong correlation between observed TCR beta diversity and the percentage of naive T cells measured by flow cytometry. Because profiling used bulk unsorted PBMCs, naive and antigen-experienced compartments could not be compared conclusively.

The 40 or so donors, aged about 6 to 95 years, were systemically healthy Caucasian individuals from Russia. Around 10 milliliters of peripheral blood were collected from each donor into EDTA-treated Vacutainer tubes. PBMCs were isolated by Ficoll-Paque density-gradient centrifugation, with at least 7 million obtained per sample. Trizol reagent was used to extract total RNA from PBMCs, with at least 5 micrograms per sample. For every donor, an aliquot of PBMCs went through flow cytometry to measure the percentages of naive CD45RAhigh/CD27high T cells. The CDR3 sequence holds 14 residues, the cysteine and phenylalanine included. The DNA shown is the 42-base CDR3, in frame from base 1. The germline V gene sets CDR1 to MGHRA and CDR2 to YSYEKL. The germline ends are 13 bases apart after V is trimmed by 2 bases and J by 5 bases. The method behind the library was 5' RACE. The sequencing machine was an Illumina HiSeq 2500. A second roughly 6 to 11 cycle PCR used a sample-barcoded 5' primer and a J-beta primer mix. Each TCR beta cDNA molecule received a unique molecular identifier from a template-switch 5' adaptor carrying 12 random nucleotides. Each sample yielded at least 3 million CDR3-containing paired-end reads. All of the RNA was converted into first-strand cDNA using the Mint cDNA synthesis kit, with a TRBC-specific oligonucleotide serving as the primer. All cDNA was treated with uracil-DNA glycosylase and then went through a first 18-cycle PCR with the universal primers M1SS and BC2_uni_R. In the source study's methods: Each sample was normalized by randomly selecting 1 million high-quality reads, each carrying a distinct molecular identifier. Reads with shared molecular identifiers were discarded instead of being binned into consensus sequences. MiTCR, set to a Q25 quality threshold and the strictest error-elimination algorithm, was used for CDR3 identification, clonotype clustering and error correction. A nonparametric unseen species model with Euler transformation was used to estimate lower-bound total TCR beta diversity. TCRdb applied fastp at Q25 and MiXCR to the public reads, then kept only in-frame beta chains. Each record represents a unique CDR3 protein, reported with the most common genes and DNA among its rows. These V and J calls derive from TCRdb rather than the authors' analysis. Counted in this sample were 1.6 million or so distinct CDR3 sequences; roughly 32% of them appeared once. The top ten constitute roughly 12% of the sample.

This clonotype came up a few times. There is no known antigen for this receptor. Base quality data are lacking; no much larger clone is found one base away. Sequencing input: blood. This clonotype was sampled from a woman aged 30 to 39 in good health. The chain is made from TRBV4-1 and TRBJ2-7; 6 matching bases give a weak D call of TRBD2. The DNA sequence is given as TGCGCCAGCAGCCAACTGGAGGGCCTCAACGAGCAGTACTTC. It specifies CASSQLEGLNEQYF.